Below are 15 T cell receptor beta chains sequenced from a single sample in a study of blood T cell repertoires in COVID-19. Sequencing used immunoSEQ multiplex PCR; TCRdb keeps in-frame clones, though not all of them. The data contain about 270,000 clones, around nine tenths of them singletons. Sequenced material: peripheral blood. These receptor sequences come from a man aged 35-49 years with active or convalescent COVID-19.

Points on this clone: This sample includes further DNA sequences coding for the same CDR3. The chain couples TRBV11-2 to TRBJ2-5; D remains unclear. This CDR3 is 12 amino acids long. Trimming pared 1 base from V and 4 bases from J, leaving 4 bases between. Germline CDR1 reads SGHAT; CDR2 reads FQNNGV. This CDR3 is CASSLVAETQYF. The CDR3 nucleotides are TGTGCCAGCAGCTTAGTGGCAGAGACCCAGTACTTC.

The chain combines TRBV29-1 with TRBJ2-1; D is possibly TRBD2 (6 bases). In germline, CDR1 is SQVTM, CDR2 ANQGSEA. V was cut by 3 bases and J by 6 bases, with 6 bases left in between. This CDR3 spans 11 amino acids. CDR3 sequence (DNA): TGCAGCGTTGAGGAGGGCAATGAGCAGTTCTTC. This translates into CSVEEGNEQFF.

The rearrangement uses TRBV2 and TRBJ2-1, with D perhaps TRBD1 (5 bases). V lost 9 bases and J lost 0, with 12 bases in between. The CDR3 has 14 amino acids. CDR1 SNHLY and CDR2 FYNNEI come from the germline V gene. The CDR3 sequence is CASGSDSSYNEQFF. DNA of the CDR3: TGTGCCAGTGGCAGCGACAGCTCCTACAATGAGCAGTTCTTC.

The rearrangement joins TRBV5-1 to TRBJ2-2; D unclear. The V and J ends lost 0 bases and 3 bases respectively, with 9 bases between them. Germline CDR1 SGHRS, CDR2 YFSETQ. This CDR3 is 15 amino acids long. This CDR3 is CASSLVQKHTGELFF. The DNA for the CDR3 is TGCGCCAGCAGCTTGGTCCAGAAACACACCGGGGAGCTGTTTTTT.

V and J are TRBV6-1 and TRBJ2-7, with 9 bases lining up with TRBD1. The CDR3 is 16 amino acids. Per the germline V gene, CDR1 is MNHNS and CDR2 is SASEGT. V shed 3 bases and J 3 bases; nucleotides not matched to a gene: 9. CDR3 in DNA: TGTGCCAGCAGTGATGGGACAGGGCCCCCCTTCTACGAGCAGTACTTC. This codes for CASSDGTGPPFYEQYF.

The rearrangement links TRBV28 to TRBJ2-1, with TRBD2 matching over 7 bases. The germline gives CDR1 MDHEN, CDR2 SYDVKM. The CDR3 runs 11 residues. Germline trimming cut 7 bases from V and 15 bases from J; bases unmatched to any gene: 9. The CDR3: CASTSGVGRFF. The CDR3 nucleotides read TGTGCCAGCACAAGCGGGGTTGGACGGTTCTTC.

The chain combines TRBV12-5 with TRBJ2-5; 7 bases fit TRBD2. The CDR3 totals 15 residues. Germline-derived CDR1 and CDR2 are LGHNT and FRNRAP. Losses at the gene ends were 1 base for V and 1 base for J; bases not matched to a gene: 3. The CDR3 loop is CASGLGGGSQETQYF. The DNA of the CDR3 is TGTGCTAGTGGTTTGGGGGGAGGGTCCCAAGAGACCCAGTACTTC.

The chain combines TRBV5-4 with TRBJ1-6, with TRBD1 identical over 7 bases. Germline V gene lookup returns CDR1 SGHNT and CDR2 YYREEE (reference sequence). Trimming at V came to 5 bases and at J to 3 bases, leaving 8 bases not matched to a gene. CDR3 length equals 16 residues. The DNA for the CDR3 is TGTGCCAGCAGTCAAATGACAGGGAGCTATAATTCACCCCTCCACTTT. It encodes CASSQMTGSYNSPLHF.

V usage is TRBV19 and J usage is TRBJ2-7, with D maybe TRBD1 (6 bases). V lost 0 bases to trimming and J lost 3 bases, with 15 bases between them. This CDR3 contains 16 residues. CDR1 is LNHDA, CDR2 SQIVND, per germline (reference sequence). The CDR3 loop reads CASSIDFRGAIYEQYF. CDR3 in DNA: TGTGCCAGTAGTATAGATTTCAGGGGCGCGATCTACGAGCAGTACTTC.

The chain joins TRBV13 to TRBJ2-1, with 8 bases matching TRBD2. The V gene end was trimmed by 0 bases and the J gene end by 5 bases; junction bases not matched to a gene: 3. The germline gives CDR1 PRHDT, CDR2 FYEKMQ (reference sequence). CDR3 length: 15 amino acids. The CDR3 nucleotides are TGTGCCAGCAGCTTAGGTCCGGGGGGGAACAATGAGCAGTTCTTC. This codes for CASSLGPGGNNEQFF.

This sequence joins TRBV29-1 and TRBJ2-2; D gene ambiguous. From germline, CDR1 is SQVTM and CDR2 ANQGSEA. Deletions cut 6 bases from V and 4 bases from J, with 6 bases between. This CDR3 is 11 amino acids long. CDR3 coding DNA: TGCAGCGTCGCACTCACCGGGGAGCTGTTTTTT. Translation: CSVALTGELFF.

The J gene is TRBJ1-4, the V gene TRBV28; TRBD1 aligns across 8 bases. J was trimmed by 6 bases and V by 7 bases; bases with no gene match: 7. CDR1 MDHEN and CDR2 SYDVKM come from the germline V gene. The length of the CDR3 is 14 residues. CDR3 loop: CASTEAGGHEKLFF. In DNA, the CDR3 is TGTGCCAGCACCGAAGCAGGGGGCCATGAAAAACTGTTTTTT.

Regarding this clone: Other DNA sequences in this sample translate to the same CDR3. The rearrangement joins TRBV28 to TRBJ2-2, with D hard to call. CDR1 is MDHEN and CDR2 is SYDVKM in the germline V gene. The CDR3 contains 11 residues. V was cut by 5 bases and J by 6 bases, with 4 bases left in between. The CDR3 here is CASSPSGELFF. For the CDR3, the DNA is TGTGCCAGCAGTCCCTCCGGGGAGCTGTTTTTT.

The V and J genes are TRBV3-1 (or the pseudogene TRBV3-2) and TRBJ2-7; 9 positions agree with TRBD1. Germline trimming cut 1 base from V and 5 bases from J; bases unmatched to any gene: 6. The CDR3 is 15 amino acids. The germline V gene encodes CDR1 LGHDT and CDR2 YNNKEL (reference sequence). CDR3 loop: CASSQADRGVNEQYF. The CDR3 DNA reads TGTGCCAGCAGCCAAGCTGACAGGGGGGTCAACGAGCAGTACTTC.

This clone was counted at least ten times. This chain uses TRBV6-5 with TRBJ1-2; 11 bases align to TRBD1. CDR1 MNHEY and CDR2 SVGAGI come from the germline V gene. The CDR3 runs to 14 residues. V trimming: 2 bases; J trimming: 7 bases; junction bases outside the gene matches: 3. The CDR3 DNA reads as TGTGCCAGCAGTTACCTAGGGACAGGGGGTGGCTACACCTTC. It codes for CASSYLGTGGGYTF.